The 14 T cell receptor beta chains in this list originate from one sample, sequenced in a study of blood T cells in healthy people across ages. A second PCR of 7 to 11 cycles used a sample-barcoded 5' primer and a J-beta primer mix. TCRdb re-analysed the 5' RACE reads in MiXCR, keeping a single row per CDR3 protein. The sample has approximately 1.5 million distinct CDR3 sequences; about 32% are singletons. Source material: blood. These receptors were obtained from a woman aged 25 to 39 in good health.

The chain combines TRBV3-1 with TRBJ2-3, with no clear D. The length of the CDR3 is 14 residues. CDR1 LGHDT and CDR2 YNNKEL come from the germline V gene (reference sequence). V was cut by 3 bases and J by 1 base, with 8 bases left in between. The DNA for the CDR3 is TGTGCCAGCAGCCAGGCCGGTCGCACAGATACGCAGTATTTT. It yields the protein CASSQAGRTDTQYF.

The J gene is TRBJ2-1, the V gene TRBV27; 9 positions agree with TRBD2. The CDR3 runs 17 residues. From germline, CDR1 is MNHEY and CDR2 SMNVEV (reference sequence). The V gene end was trimmed by 6 bases and the J gene end by 10 bases; junction bases not matched to a gene: 19. This chain's CDR3 is CASSGRPAGGPNQEQFF. DNA for the CDR3: TGTGCCAGCAGCGGCCGACCAGCGGGAGGACCTAATCAGGAGCAGTTCTTC.

This clonotype was counted at least ten times. The rearrangement links TRBV3-1 to TRBJ2-5, with 12 positions matching TRBD2. The CDR3 sequence is 18 residues long. The germline CDR1 and CDR2 sequences are LGHDT and YNNKEL (reference sequence). Trimming took 4 bases from V and 3 from J; bases not matched to a gene: 12. CDR3 sequence (DNA): TGTGCCAGCAGCCCAAGGCCTACATGGACTAGCGGGAAAGAGACCCAGTACTTC. Residues: CASSPRPTWTSGKETQYF.

This chain links TRBV3-1 with TRBJ2-5; 9 bases agree with TRBD2. Germline V CDR1 and CDR2: LGHDT, YNNKEL (reference sequence). J gave up 2 bases and V 1 base, and 8 bases lay outside the gene matches. The CDR3 has 17 residues. This CDR3 reads CASSQGQAGGLQETQYF. The DNA of the CDR3 is TGTGCCAGCAGCCAAGGTCAAGCGGGAGGTCTACAAGAGACCCAGTACTTC.

J is TRBJ2-5 and V is TRBV5-6; 8 bases align to TRBD1. CDR3 length equals 17 residues. The germline V gene has CDR1 SGHDT and CDR2 YYEEEE. Trimming took 4 bases from V and 4 from J; bases not matched to a gene: 15. The CDR3 here is CASSITGQGILGETQYF. The CDR3 bases are TGTGCCAGCAGCATAACCGGACAGGGCATCCTCGGAGAGACCCAGTACTTC.

About this clonotype: This may stem from a read error, because a much larger clone lies one nucleotide away. The chain is built from TRBV20-1 and TRBJ2-3, with D unresolved. The CDR3 covers 12 residues. V gave up 5 bases and J gave up 5 bases, with 11 bases separating them. Germline V gene lookup returns CDR1 DFQATT and CDR2 SNEGSKA (reference sequence). CDR3 protein: CSAGPRKDTQYF. CDR3 nucleotide sequence: TGCAGTGCTGGACCGCGGAAAGATACGCAGTATTTT.

This chain links TRBV2 with TRBJ2-7, with a tentative D call TRBD2 (5 bases). The germline gives CDR1 SNHLY, CDR2 FYNNEI. The CDR3 spans 15 residues. The V end was cut by 3 bases, the J end by 1 base, with 13 bases between. The DNA of the CDR3 is TGTGCCAGCAGTGAGGAGGCAGGACCTTCCTACGAGCAGTACTTC. Protein product: CASSEEAGPSYEQYF.

V and J are TRBV15 and TRBJ2-5, with 12 bases matching TRBD2. V dropped 5 bases and J dropped 1; count of bases not matched to a gene: 8. CDR1 is LNHNV, CDR2 YYDKDF, per germline (reference sequence). The CDR3 consists of 17 residues. The CDR3, as DNA: TGTGCCACCAGCGGGACCAGGACTAGCGGGGTCCAAGAGACCCAGTACTTC. Translating gives CATSGTRTSGVQETQYF.

This chain links TRBV5-4 with TRBJ1-2, with a weak D call TRBD1 (5 bases). The CDR3 loop spans 13 amino acids. Germline V gene data show CDR1 as SGHNT and CDR2 as YYREEE (reference sequence). V lost 0 bases, J lost 6 bases, and 9 bases lay in between. CDR3 region: CASSLVGVHGYTF. The CDR3 nucleotides read TGTGCCAGCAGCTTGGTAGGGGTTCATGGCTACACCTTC.

This clonotype was seen at least ten times. The rearrangement joins TRBV29-1 to TRBJ2-5; D is possibly TRBD1 (6 bases). The CDR3 totals 13 residues. Trimming left V 3 bases short and J 7 bases short, with 15 bases between. Germline V CDR1 and CDR2: SQVTM, ANQGSEA. For the CDR3, the DNA is TGCAGCGTTGATAAGCAGGGGTCTGGGACCCAGTACTTC. It is translated as CSVDKQGSGTQYF.

The chain joins TRBV7-8 to TRBJ2-5; possibly TRBD1 or TRBD2 for D (5 bases each). CDR1 and CDR2 from the germline V gene are SGHVS and FQNEAQ. The CDR3 consists of 17 residues. Trimming stripped 6 bases from V and 1 base from J, with 21 bases between. The DNA for the CDR3 is TGTGCCAGCAGTCCTCCGGGACGGACTTTTCTCCAAGAGACCCAGTACTTC. This gives the protein CASSPPGRTFLQETQYF.

This clonotype was detected only a few times. The rearrangement links TRBV21-1 to TRBJ2-5; the tabulated D call, TRBD2, remains unverified against the DNA. TRBV21-1 represents a pseudogene. The CDR3 has 15 residues. The DNA for the CDR3 is TGTGCCAGCAGCAAAGGAAGCAGGGCCGGGGGGAAGGAGTACTTC. Amino acids: CASSKGSRAGGKEYF.

This clonotype was detected only a few times. This sequence joins TRBV20-1 and TRBJ2-3; D is perhaps TRBD2 (6 bases). The V and J ends lost 4 bases and 8 bases respectively, with 16 bases between them. The germline V gene encodes CDR1 DFQATT and CDR2 SNEGSKA (reference sequence). The CDR3 sequence is 13 residues long. The CDR3 region is CSATERRAVTQYF. The CDR3 nucleotides are TGCAGTGCTACCGAAAGGAGGGCAGTTACGCAGTATTTT.

The J gene is TRBJ2-7, the V gene TRBV19; 12 positions agree with TRBD2. The CDR3 extends over 16 amino acids. Germline CDR1 and CDR2: LNHDA and SQIVND (reference sequence). The J segment lost 1 base and the V segment lost 5 bases, leaving 6 bases of the junction unmatched. The CDR3 DNA is TGTGCCAGTAGTCCATGGACTAGCGGGGTGTCCTACGAGCAGTACTTC. Its protein is CASSPWTSGVSYEQYF.